The following is a T cell receptor (beta chain) sequence with its context. The protocol was immunoSEQ multiplex PCR, while the TCRdb copy is restricted to in-frame clones and leaves out a portion. The sample includes roughly 670,000 clones, 85% to 90% of them seen just once. This record belongs to a study of blood T cell repertoires in COVID-19. Study background: T cells, B-cell-depleted T cells, or PBMCs provided the cDNA or gDNA that served as material.

Per the germline V gene, CDR1 is MNHNY and CDR2 is SVGAGI (reference sequence). The CDR3 length is 17 residues. V was cut by 5 bases and J by 7 bases, with 26 bases left in between. This TCR came from a woman under 30 with acute or convalescent COVID-19. Sequenced input: peripheral blood. The V and J genes are TRBV6-6 and TRBJ1-1; possibly TRBD1 for D (6 bases). The CDR3 spells CASSRGGDTLKGSEAFF. The CDR3 region has the DNA TGTGCCAGCAGTCGCGGGGGGGACACCCTAAAGGGAAGTGAAGCTTTCTTT.